The next 9 T cell receptor beta chains were all read from a single sample in a study of T-cell memory formation after mild COVID-19. TCRdb re-analysed the 5' RACE reads in MiXCR, keeping a single row per CDR3 protein. The sample has about 270,000 distinct CDR3 sequences; just over 15% are singletons. Material for sequencing was PBMCs or a T cell subset sorted from them (not recorded which). All receptors derive from an adult woman who had mild COVID-19 (a few samples of this study predate the infection). Cell type and time point are not known.

This clonotype turned up a few times. V gene TRBV9 combines with J gene TRBJ2-5, with 11 bases lining up with TRBD2. The CDR3 length is 14 residues. V was clipped by 3 bases and J by 5 bases; unmatched bases: 3. Per the germline V gene, CDR1 is SGDLS and CDR2 is YYNGEE. CDR3: CASSASSGGETQYF. The CDR3 nucleotides are TGTGCCAGCAGCGCCTCTAGCGGGGGGGAGACCCAGTACTTC. Supplemented by reference TRBV9 and TRBJ2-5, the full variable domain reads DSGVTQTPKHLITATGQRVTLRCSPRSGDLSVYWYQQSLDQGLQFLIQYYNGEERAKGNILERFSAQQFPDLHSELNLSSLELGDSALYFCASSASSGGETQYFGPGTRLLVL.

The V and J genes are TRBV20-1 and TRBJ2-7; tentatively, D is TRBD1 (6 bases). CDR1 and CDR2 from the germline V gene are DFQATT and SNEGSKA (reference sequence). This CDR3 has 14 amino acids. The germline V and J ends were trimmed by 3 bases and 0 bases, with 12 bases remaining between them. The DNA of the CDR3 is TGCAGTGCTAGTGGTCAGGGGAGCTCCTACGAGCAGTACTTC. Translated, it gives CSASGQGSSYEQYF.

The table lists this clonotype with many counts. J is TRBJ2-1 and V is TRBV10-3, with 7 bases aligning to TRBD1. The CDR3 extends over 15 amino acids. The germline gives CDR1 ENHRY, CDR2 SYGVKD. V lost 10 bases to trimming and J lost 1 base; unmatched junction nucleotides: 10. CDR3 DNA: TGTGCCACGATAGACAGGGTAGGATCCTACAATGAGCAGTTCTTC. Translating it yields CATIDRVGSYNEQFF.

This clonotype showed up just a few times. This rearrangement joins TRBV6-5 to TRBJ2-1; the match to TRBD2 covers 15 bases. V lost 2 bases, J lost 9 bases, and 5 bases stayed unmatched. Germline CDR1 reads MNHEY; CDR2 reads SVGAGI. The CDR3 contains 16 residues. As DNA, the CDR3 is TGTGCCAGCAGTTACGAGGGGGGACTAGCGGGAGGTGAGCAGTTCTTC. This translates into CASSYEGGLAGGEQFF.

The gene calls are TRBV7-9 and TRBJ2-7; D uncertain. Trimming removed 7 bases from V and 7 bases from J, with 11 bases in between. Germline V lookup: CDR1 SEHNR, CDR2 FQNEAQ (reference sequence). This CDR3 contains 11 residues. The DNA for the CDR3 is TGTGCCAGCACCTCATTGGCAGAGCAGTACTTC. It yields the protein CASTSLAEQYF.

In its sample, this clonotype was seen once. The CDR3 region is CASSHETGRNTEAFF. The DNA for the CDR3 is TGTGCCAGCAGCCACGAGACAGGAAGGAACACTGAAGCTTTCTTT. V is TRBV11-3 and J is TRBJ1-1, with D tentatively TRBD1 (6 bases). Germline lookup yields CDR1 SGHNT and CDR2 YENEEA. The CDR3 is made up of 15 amino acids. V lost 5 bases and J 1 base, leaving 14 bases between the germline ends.

This rearrangement joins TRBV4-3 to TRBJ2-3; 9 bases align to TRBD2. J gave up 4 bases and V 1 base, and 6 bases lay outside the gene matches. The CDR3 runs 16 residues. Germline CDR1 LGHNA, CDR2 YSLEER. The CDR3 DNA follows: TGCGCCAGCAGCCAAGGGCCTAGCGGGGCCCCAGATACGCAGTATTTT. Its translation is CASSQGPSGAPDTQYF.

This clonotype came up a few times. The chain links TRBV2 to TRBJ2-1; D ambiguous. The CDR3 has 11 residues. Trimming left V 2 bases short and J 8 bases short, with 4 bases between. The V gene's germline CDR1 is SNHLY and CDR2 FYNNEI. Here the CDR3 DNA reads TGTGCCAGCAGTGAAAGCTATGAGCAGTTCTTC. It encodes CASSESYEQFF.

The rearrangement joins TRBV11-3 to TRBJ1-1; D ambiguous. Germline loops: CDR1 SGHNT, CDR2 YENEEA. The CDR3 runs 12 residues. Trimming shortened V by 5 bases and J by 10 bases, and 14 bases separated the two germline ends. The CDR3, as DNA: TGTGCCAGCAGCACCGAGGGTGGGGTAGCTTTCTTT. Amino acid sequence: CASSTEGGVAFF.